This TCR beta chain was captured by sequencing in a study of T-cell memory formation after mild COVID-19. TCRdb fed the 5' RACE reads into MiXCR, producing one record per CDR3 protein. The repertoire holds a few hundred thousand distinct CDR3 sequences, with under 25% as singletons. The CDR3 has 15 residues. Germline lookup yields CDR1 LGHDT and CDR2 YNNKEL (reference sequence). J was trimmed by 4 bases and V by 3 bases; bases with no gene match: 6. The sequence was obtained from a man younger than 30 who had mild COVID-19 (a few samples of this study predate the infection). Cell type and time point are not known. The source material was PBMCs or a T cell subset sorted from them (not recorded which). This rearrangement joins TRBV3-1 to TRBJ1-3, with 7 positions matching TRBD1. CDR3 nucleotides: TGTGCCAGCAGCCATTTGGACAGGCCCGGAAACACCATATATTTT. Its translation: CASSHLDRPGNTIYF.